This TCR beta chain was observed in a study of tumor-infiltrating lymphocytes in primary liver carcinoma. Study-level information: The number of productive TCRbeta reads per sample ranged from roughly 3.5 to 7.13 million and was similar across tissue types.

Constant-region priming of roughly 490 ng total RNA yielded TCR beta cDNA. Three rounds of nested multiplex PCR with slightly modified ARM-PCR produced TCR beta libraries. The two initial PCR rounds, roughly 11 cycles each, used TRBV1-TRBV30 forward and C-beta reverse primers. TCRdb itself ran the multiplex PCR reads through MiXCR, one entry per CDR3 protein. In the table there are 150,000 to 200,000 distinct CDR3 sequences, 85% of which are singletons. The length of the CDR3 is 14 residues. Germline CDR1 and CDR2: SEHNR and FQNEAQ (reference sequence). V dropped 4 bases and J dropped 7 bases, with 13 bases sitting between them. With regard to this clonotype: A much larger clone sits a single nucleotide away, making a read error possible.

Between roughly 18 and 30 mg of unsorted bulk tissue served as the source from which RNA and DNA were co-extracted. Per tumor, sampling covered five separate regions. This clonotype was sampled from a man aged 35-49 years with primary liver carcinoma and hepatitis B virus infection. The sample was tumor tissue from primary liver carcinoma. The chain couples TRBV7-9 to TRBJ1-4, with D tentatively TRBD1 (5 bases). CDR3 region: CASSSGAAGEKLFF. CDR3 DNA: TGTGCCAGCAGCTCCGGGGCAGCGGGTGAAAAACTGTTTTTT.